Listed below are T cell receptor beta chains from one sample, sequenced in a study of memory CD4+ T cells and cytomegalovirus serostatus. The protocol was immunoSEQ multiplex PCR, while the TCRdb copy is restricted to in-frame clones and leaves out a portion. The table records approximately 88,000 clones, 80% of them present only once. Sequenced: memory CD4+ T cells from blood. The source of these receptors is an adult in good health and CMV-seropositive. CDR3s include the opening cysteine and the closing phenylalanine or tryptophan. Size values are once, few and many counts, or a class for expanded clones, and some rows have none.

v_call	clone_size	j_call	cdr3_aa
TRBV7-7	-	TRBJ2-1	CASSLDFGLEQFF
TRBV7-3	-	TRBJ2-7	CASSLADEQYF
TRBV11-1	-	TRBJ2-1	CASSLGTSRYNEQFF
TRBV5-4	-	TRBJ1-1	CASSLAGGGVNTEAFF
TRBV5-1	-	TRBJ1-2	CASSLDINYGYTF
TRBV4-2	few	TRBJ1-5	CASSQGSDRQPQHF
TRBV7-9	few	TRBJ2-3	CASSLAATSGDTQYF
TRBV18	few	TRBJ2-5	CASSPYYKTGGQETQYF
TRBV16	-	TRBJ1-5	CASRREAGGRDQPQHF
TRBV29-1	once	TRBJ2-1	CSVDSDRSNEQFF
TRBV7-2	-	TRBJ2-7	CASSFLAGVDYEQYF
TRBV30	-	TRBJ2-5	CAWSVVGGETQYF
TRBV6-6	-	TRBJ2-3	CASRPLAGGTTDTQYF
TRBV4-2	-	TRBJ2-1	CASSQESGTSFGQFF
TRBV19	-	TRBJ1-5	CASSDSNQPQHF
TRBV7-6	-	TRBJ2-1	CASSLGPAGSYNEQFF
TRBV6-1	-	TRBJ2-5	CASSVWGGETQYF
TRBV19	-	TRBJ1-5	CASSIRGRGGGNQPQHF
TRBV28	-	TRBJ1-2	CASSPSRDFYGYTF
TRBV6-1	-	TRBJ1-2	CASSEGGDYGYTF
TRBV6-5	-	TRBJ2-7	CASRRGTSDSYEQYF
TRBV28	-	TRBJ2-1	CASSPAEGGYNEQFF
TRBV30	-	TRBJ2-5	CAWSENSGSQETQYF
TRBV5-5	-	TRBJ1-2	CASSQDRNYGYTF
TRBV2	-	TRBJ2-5	CASGGGEETQYF
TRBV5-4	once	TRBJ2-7	CASSQDPLAGGEQYF
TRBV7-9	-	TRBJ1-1	CASSSLGEAFF
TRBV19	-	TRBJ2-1	CASSIQTSSYNEQFF
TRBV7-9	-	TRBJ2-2	CASSYTSGRAGELFF
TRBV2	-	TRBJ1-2	CASSSQGINGYTF
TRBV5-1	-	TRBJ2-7	CASRSEQGMGYEQYF
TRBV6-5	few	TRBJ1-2	CASRPGGAGYGYTF
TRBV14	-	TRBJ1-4	CASSPGLKTTNEKLFF
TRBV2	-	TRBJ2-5	CASSASWVQETQYF
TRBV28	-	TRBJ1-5	CASRRADQPQHF
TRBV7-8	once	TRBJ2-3	CASSRPGVTDTQYF
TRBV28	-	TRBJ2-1	CASSLGSGRASRGEQFF
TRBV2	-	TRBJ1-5	CASSGRGIQPQHF
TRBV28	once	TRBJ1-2	CASSLVTYYGYTF
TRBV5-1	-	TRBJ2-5	CASSFTGLQETQYF
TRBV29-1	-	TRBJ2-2	CSVGEITLGAGELFF
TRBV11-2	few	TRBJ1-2	CASSVDQQQTNYGYTF
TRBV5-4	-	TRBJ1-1	CASSLPGQGAKAFF
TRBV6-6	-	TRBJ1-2	CASSQGSGYTF
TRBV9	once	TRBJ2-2	CASSREPNTGELFF
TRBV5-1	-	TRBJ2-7	CASSSPGGYEQYF
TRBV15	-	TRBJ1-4	CATSRVHSGLNEKLFF
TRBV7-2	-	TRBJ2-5	CASSLLGDRAETQYF
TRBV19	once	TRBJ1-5	CATRTEDNQPQHF
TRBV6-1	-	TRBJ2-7	CASSASQPGLTYEQYF
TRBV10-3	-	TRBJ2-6	CAIWHSGANVLTF
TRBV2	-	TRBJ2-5	CASSGTWTGAGKTQYF
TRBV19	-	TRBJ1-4	CASRVGRDNEKLFF
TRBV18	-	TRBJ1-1	CASSPDRHTEAFF
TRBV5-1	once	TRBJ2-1	CASSWGGTNNEQFF